These 22 T cell receptor beta chains were sequenced from one sample in a study of graft-versus-host responses after intestinal transplantation. Generated by immunoSEQ multiplex PCR, the TCRdb table keeps only in-frame clones and is missing some. The profile covers approximately 33,000 clones, with around 85% appearing a single time and around 20% taken by the ten largest. No antigen is known for these receptors. Sequencing was performed on unstimulated CD8+ T cells sorted from spleen or lymph node cells, taken before intestinal transplant. Receptor source: a human donor who received an intestinal transplant.

The CDR3 sequence: CASSLWRRGSEAFF. The CDR3 DNA reads TGTGCCAGTAGCCTCTGGCGGAGGGGATCGGAAGCTTTCTTT. This rearrangement joins TRBV19 to TRBJ1-1; perhaps TRBD1 as D (5 bases). Trimming left V 6 bases short and J 8 bases short, with 19 bases between. CDR1 LNHDA and CDR2 SQIVND come from the germline V gene (reference sequence). The length of the CDR3 is 14 residues.

The J gene is TRBJ1-2, the V gene TRBV5-1; possibly TRBD1 for D (6 bases). Germline V gene data show CDR1 as SGHRS and CDR2 as YFSETQ. The ends were cut back, 5 bases at V and 8 bases at J, with 16 bases in the middle. This CDR3 has 13 residues. In nucleotides, the CDR3 is TGCGCCAGCAGTCACGGGGGGGCGGAAGGCTACACCTTC. It specifies CASSHGGAEGYTF. Together with reference TRBV5-1 and TRBJ1-2, the CDR3 gives the full variable domain: KAGVTQTPRYLIKTRGQQVTLSCSPISGHRSVSWYQQTPGQGLQFLFEYFSETQRNKGNFPGRFSGRQFSNSRSEMNVSTLELGDSALYLCASSHGGAEGYTFGSGTRLTVV.

The chain couples TRBV5-4 to TRBJ1-2; the match to TRBD1 covers 9 bases. There are 18 residues in the CDR3. Trimming cost V 2 bases and J 5 bases; bases outside gene matches: 16. CDR1 SGHNT and CDR2 YYREEE come from the germline V gene (reference sequence). DNA of the CDR3: TGTGCCAGCAGCTTCGAGCGGGGACAGGGCTATTTATGGTATGGCTACACCTTC. Translating gives CASSFERGQGYLWYGYTF. The full variable domain, rest sourced from reference TRBV5-4 and TRBJ1-2, is ETGVTQSPTHLIKTRGQQVTLRCSSQSGHNTVSWYQQALGQGPQFIFQYYREEENGRGNFPPRFSGLQFPNYSSELNVNALELDDSALYLCASSFERGQGYLWYGYTFGSGTRLTVV.

The chain has TRBV27 and TRBJ2-1, with 8 bases fitting TRBD2. Germline CDR1 MNHEY, CDR2 SMNVEV (reference sequence). CDR3 size: 14 residues. With 6 bases clipped from V and 4 bases from J, the junction kept 5 bases outside the gene matches. The CDR3 coding sequence is TGTGCCAGCAGGAAGCGGGAGTCTTACAATGAGCAGTTCTTC. This sequence encodes CASRKRESYNEQFF.

The V call is TRBV27, the J call TRBJ2-2, with D hard to call. V was shortened by 3 bases and J by 3 bases, with 2 bases between the two germline ends. Germline CDR1 reads MNHEY; CDR2 reads SMNVEV (reference sequence). The CDR3 contains 12 residues. The CDR3 DNA reads as TGTGCCAGCAGTTTCGACACCGGGGAGCTGTTTTTT. As protein: CASSFDTGELFF.

V is TRBV5-8 and J is TRBJ2-5; D may be TRBD1 (6 bases). The CDR3 is 14 amino acids. The V and J ends lost 3 bases and 4 bases respectively, with 13 bases between them. The V gene's germline CDR1 is SGHTS and CDR2 YDEGEE. CDR3 nucleotides: TGTGCCAGCAGCTGGACAGTAACTTCAGAGACCCAGTACTTC. The encoded protein is CASSWTVTSETQYF.

The V gene is TRBV7-8, the J gene TRBJ2-7, with D possibly being TRBD1 (8 bases). This CDR3 has 17 residues. V lost 1 base and J lost 4, with 20 bases in between. Per the germline V gene, CDR1 is SGHVS and CDR2 is FQNEAQ. The CDR3 coding sequence is TGTGCCAGCAGCTTAGGGACGGGGGGACAGGCGTCTTACGAGCAGTACTTC. Amino acids: CASSLGTGGQASYEQYF.

The V gene is TRBV6-1, the J gene TRBJ2-7; D uncertain. Germline values: CDR1 MNHNS, CDR2 SASEGT. Deletions cut 4 bases from V and 1 base from J, with 20 bases between. This CDR3 is 17 amino acids long. CDR3 nucleotides: TGTGCCAGCAGTGGAGTAGGCGAGGTCCTGAATTCCTACGAGCAGTACTTC. Its protein is CASSGVGEVLNSYEQYF.

V usage is TRBV7-9 and J usage is TRBJ2-1; D is perhaps TRBD1 (10 bases). V lost 6 bases and J lost 5, with 29 bases in between. The germline V gene has CDR1 SEHNR and CDR2 FQNEAQ (reference sequence). The CDR3 is 19 amino acids. DNA for the CDR3: TGTGCCAGCAGAGGGTACTCTAGCGGGACAGGGGATTCCCACAATGAGCAGTTCTTC. It specifies CASRGYSSGTGDSHNEQFF.

The chain uses TRBV28 and TRBJ2-5; no clear D gene. V gave up 3 bases and J gave up 2 bases, with 10 bases separating them. This CDR3 has 14 amino acids. Germline assignment: CDR1 MDHEN and CDR2 SYDVKM. The CDR3 DNA reads as TGTGCCAGCAGTTTGTCCCTAGTTCAAGAGACCCAGTACTTC. Its protein product is CASSLSLVQETQYF. Full variable domain (remainder filled in from reference TRBV28 and TRBJ2-5): DVKVTQSSRYLVKRTGEKVFLECVQDMDHENMFWYRQDPGLGLRLIYFSYDVKMKEKGDIPEGYSVSREKKERFSLILESASTNQTSMYLCASSLSLVQETQYFGPGTRLLVL.

This rearrangement joins TRBV7-9 to TRBJ1-1; a possible D gene is TRBD1 (6 bases). Trimming cost V 4 bases and J 0 bases, with 18 bases left between them. CDR1 SEHNR and CDR2 FQNEAQ come from the germline V gene (reference sequence). This CDR3 comprises 17 residues. The CDR3 DNA reads TGTGCCAGCAGCTCCCCTTGGACAGCCACCATGAACACTGAAGCTTTCTTT. This translates into CASSSPWTATMNTEAFF.

V is TRBV10-2 and J is TRBJ2-1; D not certain. Looked up from germline, CDR1 is WSHSY and CDR2 is SAAADI. This CDR3 region has 15 residues. Trimming shortened V by 2 bases and J by 7 bases, and 15 bases separated the two germline ends. The CDR3 protein is CASSENSWVGNEQFF. For the CDR3, the DNA is TGCGCCAGCAGTGAGAATAGCTGGGTCGGGAATGAGCAGTTCTTC.

This clone is judged medium-sized. The chain has TRBV6-1 and TRBJ2-6, with D possibly being TRBD1 (5 bases). This CDR3 has 15 residues. Germline V CDR1 and CDR2: MNHNS, SASEGT. Between the trimmed V and J ends, which lost 4 bases and 0 bases, there was a span of 7 bases. The CDR3 loop is CASSADSSGANVLTF. The CDR3 DNA reads as TGTGCCAGCAGTGCTGACAGCTCTGGGGCCAACGTCCTGACTTTC.

This clone has just one count. The chain recombines TRBV7-9 with TRBJ1-1; D is undetermined. This CDR3 contains 12 residues. The germline gives CDR1 SEHNR, CDR2 FQNEAQ (reference sequence). With 3 bases removed from V and 0 bases from J, the gap between germline ends came to 2 bases. CDR3 coding DNA: TGTGCCAGCAGCTTCTTGAACACTGAAGCTTTCTTT. It encodes CASSFLNTEAFF.

This clone was found once. The chain uses TRBV5-1 and TRBJ2-2, with a possible D match to TRBD1 (6 bases). The germline gives CDR1 SGHRS, CDR2 YFSETQ. V was trimmed by 4 bases and J by 4 bases, leaving 26 bases between them. The CDR3 is 19 amino acids. The CDR3 is CASSPYGGQGYASTGELFF. In nucleotides, the CDR3 is TGCGCCAGCAGCCCTTACGGTGGCCAGGGGTACGCCTCCACCGGGGAGCTGTTTTTT.

The V and J genes are TRBV2 and TRBJ2-7; 11 bases agree with TRBD1. In germline, CDR1 is SNHLY, CDR2 FYNNEI. V dropped 8 bases and J dropped 2; count of bases not matched to a gene: 8. The CDR3 is 15 amino acids. The CDR3 DNA is TGTGCCAGCGGGCCACCGGGACAGGGGGCCTACGAGCAGTACTTC. Translation: CASGPPGQGAYEQYF.

The chain carries TRBV27 and TRBJ2-3, with D maybe TRBD2 (5 bases). The V and J ends lost 7 bases and 5 bases respectively, with 19 bases between them. Germline lookup yields CDR1 MNHEY and CDR2 SMNVEV (reference sequence). The CDR3 loop spans 15 amino acids. The CDR3 nucleotides are TGTGCCAGCACCACAAGCGGAGCCAGTGGAGATACGCAGTATTTT. It is translated as CASTTSGASGDTQYF.

Here the CDR3 reads CASSRIQGGYGYTF. CDR3 DNA sequence: TGCGCCAGCAGCCGAATACAGGGGGGCTATGGCTACACCTTC. The chain has TRBV5-1 and TRBJ1-2; 8 bases are a match to TRBD1. With V trimmed by 4 bases and J by 4 bases, 6 bases remained unmatched. CDR3 length: 14 residues. Germline CDR1 and CDR2: SGHRS and YFSETQ.

The chain is built from TRBV5-1 and TRBJ2-7; 10 bases line up with TRBD1. Trimming at V came to 0 bases and at J to 5 bases, leaving 5 bases not matched to a gene. This CDR3 contains 15 residues. From germline, CDR1 is SGHRS and CDR2 YFSETQ. The CDR3 DNA reads as TGCGCCAGCAGCTTGGCCGGACAGGGGGTGGACGAGCAGTACTTC. This translates into CASSLAGQGVDEQYF.

The rearrangement links TRBV9 to TRBJ2-5, with D perhaps matching TRBD2 (7 bases). Germline lookup yields CDR1 SGDLS and CDR2 YYNGEE. V was clipped by 0 bases and J by 4 bases, with 13 bases between them. The CDR3 length is 15 residues. This CDR3 reads CASSVGWGGSETQYF. The CDR3, as DNA: TGTGCCAGCAGCGTAGGGTGGGGGGGCTCAGAGACCCAGTACTTC. Full variable domain (remainder filled in from reference TRBV9 and TRBJ2-5): DSGVTQTPKHLITATGQRVTLRCSPRSGDLSVYWYQQSLDQGLQFLIQYYNGEERAKGNILERFSAQQFPDLHSELNLSSLELGDSALYFCASSVGWGGSETQYFGPGTRLLVL.

A note on this clone: The junction departs from the called germline gene at one end, perhaps through a read error. The V gene is TRBV14, the J gene TRBJ2-2; D not certain. Germline V gives CDR1 SGHDN, CDR2 FVKESK. The CDR3 totals 17 residues. The CDR3 nucleotides read TGTGCCAGCAACCAAGACGTAGAACTGACGAACACCGGGGAGCTGTTTTTT. It translates to CASNQDVELTNTGELFF.

This clone was detected ten times or more. CDR3 loop: CASSLIPRDYGYTF. In DNA, the CDR3 is TGTGCCAGCAGCTTGATCCCCAGGGACTATGGCTACACCTTC. V gene TRBV7-9 combines with J gene TRBJ1-2; D possibly corresponds to TRBD1 (5 bases). The CDR3 has 14 residues. The V end was cut by 3 bases, the J end by 3 bases, with 11 bases between. The germline CDR1 and CDR2 sequences are SEHNR and FQNEAQ (reference sequence).